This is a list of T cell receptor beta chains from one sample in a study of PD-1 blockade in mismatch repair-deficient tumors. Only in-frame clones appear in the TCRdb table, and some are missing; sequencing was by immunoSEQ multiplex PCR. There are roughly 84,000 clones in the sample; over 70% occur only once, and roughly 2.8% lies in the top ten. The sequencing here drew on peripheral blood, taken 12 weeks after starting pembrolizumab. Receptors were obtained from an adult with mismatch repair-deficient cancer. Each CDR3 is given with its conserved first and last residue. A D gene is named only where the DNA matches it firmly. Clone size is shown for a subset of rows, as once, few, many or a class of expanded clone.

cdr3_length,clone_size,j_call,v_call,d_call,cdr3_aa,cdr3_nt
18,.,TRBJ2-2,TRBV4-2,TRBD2,CASSEILGTSGSTGELFF,TGTGCCAGCAGCGAAATTTTGGGGACTAGCGGGTCCACCGGGGAGCTGTTTTTT
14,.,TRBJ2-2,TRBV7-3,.,CASSPYRNTGELFF,TGTGCCAGCAGCCCTTACCGGAACACCGGGGAGCTGTTTTTT
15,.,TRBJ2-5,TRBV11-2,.,CASSLAASAVETQYF,TGTGCCAGCAGCTTAGCAGCTAGCGCGGTGGAGACCCAGTACTTC
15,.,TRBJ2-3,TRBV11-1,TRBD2,CASSRGTILTDTQYF,TGTGCCAGCAGCCGAGGGACTATCCTAACAGATACGCAGTATTTT
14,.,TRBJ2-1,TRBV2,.,CASISDSRSNEQFF,TGTGCCAGCATCTCGGACTCGAGATCCAATGAGCAGTTCTTC
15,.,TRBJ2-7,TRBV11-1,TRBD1,CASSLAGTGGYEQYF,TGTGCCAGCAGCTTAGCTGGGACAGGGGGCTACGAGCAGTACTTC
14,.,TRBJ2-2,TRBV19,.,CASSTGGRTGELFF,TGTGCCAGTAGCACCGGGGGGCGAACCGGGGAGCTGTTTTTT
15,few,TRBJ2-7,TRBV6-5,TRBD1,CASNKDRGSSYEQYF,TGTGCCAGCAATAAAGACAGGGGGAGTTCCTACGAGCAGTACTTC
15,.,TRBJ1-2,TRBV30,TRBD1,CAWSPGTAGFSGYTF,TGTGCCTGGAGTCCAGGGACAGCGGGTTTTTCCGGCTACACCTTC
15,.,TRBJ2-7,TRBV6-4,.,CASSGRTGASYEQYF,TGTGCCAGCAGTGGGAGGACGGGTGCATCCTACGAGCAGTACTTC
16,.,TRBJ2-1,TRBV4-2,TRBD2,CASSQELAGAYNEQFF,TGTGCCAGCAGCCAAGAACTAGCGGGAGCCTACAATGAGCAGTTCTTC
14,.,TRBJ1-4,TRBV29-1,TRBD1,CSVGYRGGNEKLFF,TGCAGCGTAGGATACAGGGGAGGTAATGAAAAACTGTTTTTT
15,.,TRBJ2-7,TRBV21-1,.,CASSKKTGVPYEQYF,TGTGCCAGCAGCAAAAAGACAGGGGTCCCCTACGAGCAGTACTTC
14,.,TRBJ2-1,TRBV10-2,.,CASSGRGPHNEQFF,TGCGCCAGCAGCGGCAGGGGCCCCCACAATGAGCAGTTCTTC
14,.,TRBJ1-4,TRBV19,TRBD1,CASSTGQGREKLFF,TGTGCCAGTAGTACGGGACAGGGTCGAGAAAAACTGTTTTTT
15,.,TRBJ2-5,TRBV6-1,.,CASSGSIQRGETQYF,TGTGCCAGCAGTGGATCGATTCAGAGGGGAGAGACCCAGTACTTC